This T cell receptor beta chain is drawn from a study of blood T cell repertoires in COVID-19. About the research overall: T cells, B-cell-depleted T cells, or PBMCs provided the cDNA or gDNA that served as material.

This clone was observed once. As processed by the authors: Reference gene primers were amplified, and this amplification served to estimate nucleated cell counts. The protocol was immunoSEQ multiplex PCR, while the TCRdb copy is restricted to in-frame clones and leaves out a portion. V and J calls and clone size come straight from that table; D and trimming were deduced from the DNA. There are about 64,000 clones in the sample; 78% occur only once, and more than 13% lies in the top ten. Trimming shortened V by 4 bases and J by 6 bases, and 17 bases separated the two germline ends. Per the germline V gene, CDR1 is SGHNT and CDR2 is YYREEE (reference sequence). This CDR3 has 15 amino acids.

The rearrangement links TRBV5-4 to TRBJ2-1; D is perhaps TRBD2 (5 bases). This receptor was taken from a man aged 60-69 years with COVID-19, enrolled during active disease. The sequencing input was peripheral blood. In nucleotides, the CDR3 is TGTGCCAGCAGCGCCGCCACCCCCGGGGTCAATGAGCAGTTCTTC. It specifies CASSAATPGVNEQFF.